This T cell receptor (beta chain) was recorded in a study of cytomegalovirus exposure and HLA in healthy donors. Researchers ran the PCR with 60 Vbeta and 13 Jbeta primers. The method was immunoSEQ multiplex PCR; TCRdb's version includes in-frame clones alone and lacks a portion of them. The sample contains roughly 150,000 clones, roughly 80% of which appear only once. Looked up from germline, CDR1 is SEHNR and CDR2 is FQNEAQ (reference sequence). Trimming left V 6 bases short and J 2 bases short, with 10 bases between. The CDR3 length is 14 residues. Sequencing input: PBMCs. This sequence joins TRBV7-9 and TRBJ1-4; D is uncertain. The sequence came from a man aged 40-49 years in good health and CMV-seropositive. The CDR3 here is CASSVGNTNEKLFF. The CDR3, as DNA: TGTGCCAGCAGTGTGGGCAACACTAATGAAAAACTGTTTTTT.